This TCR beta chain was documented in a study of beta chain features in type 1 diabetes. Study-wide points: Individuals with type 1 diabetes displayed fewer insertions and more deletions at VDJ junctions. Over-representation of high TCR-expressing cells was a possible consequence of cDNA sequencing. These data did not resolve whether HLA type affects TCRB rearrangement.

The isolated RNA, all of it, was reverse transcribed, so expressed TCRB transcripts were what got sequenced. The data were produced by immunoSEQ multiplex PCR, yet TCRdb's version contains in-frame clones alone and is incomplete. The sample consists of hundreds of thousands of clones, 30% of them appearing once. To note about this clone: What it binds is not known.

Donors contributed one heparinised blood draw apiece, averaging approximately 120 mL. CDR1 and CDR2 from the germline V gene are SQVTM and ANQGSEA. The CDR3 spans 13 residues. V lost 3 bases and J 7 bases, leaving 15 bases between the germline ends. V and J are TRBV29-1 and TRBJ1-1, with unresolved D. The TCR comes from a man younger than 30 in good health. The sequenced sample consisted of naive CD4+ T cells from blood. The CDR3 nucleotides are TGCAGCGTTGATATCATAATGCTGGGTGAAGCTTTCTTT. Its protein is CSVDIIMLGEAFF.